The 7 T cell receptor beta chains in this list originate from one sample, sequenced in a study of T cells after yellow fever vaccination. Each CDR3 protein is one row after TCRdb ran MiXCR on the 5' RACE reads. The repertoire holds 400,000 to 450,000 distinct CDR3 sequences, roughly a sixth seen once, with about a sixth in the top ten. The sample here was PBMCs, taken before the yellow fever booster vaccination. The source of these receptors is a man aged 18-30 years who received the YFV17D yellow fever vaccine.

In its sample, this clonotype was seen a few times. CDR3 sequence: CSAREWATEAFF. The CDR3 nucleotides read TGCAGTGCTAGGGAGTGGGCCACTGAAGCTTTCTTT. The V call is TRBV20-1, the J call TRBJ1-1; D uncertain. Germline values: CDR1 DFQATT, CDR2 SNEGSKA (reference sequence). This CDR3 is built from 12 residues. V lost 3 bases to trimming and J lost 4 bases, with 9 bases between them.

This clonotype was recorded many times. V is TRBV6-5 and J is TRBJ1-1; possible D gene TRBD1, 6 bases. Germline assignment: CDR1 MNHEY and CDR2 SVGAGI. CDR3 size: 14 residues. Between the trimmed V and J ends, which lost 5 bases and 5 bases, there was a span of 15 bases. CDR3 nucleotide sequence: TGTGCCAGCAGTGTCACAGGGAGGCGGACTGAAGCTTTCTTT. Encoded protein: CASSVTGRRTEAFF.

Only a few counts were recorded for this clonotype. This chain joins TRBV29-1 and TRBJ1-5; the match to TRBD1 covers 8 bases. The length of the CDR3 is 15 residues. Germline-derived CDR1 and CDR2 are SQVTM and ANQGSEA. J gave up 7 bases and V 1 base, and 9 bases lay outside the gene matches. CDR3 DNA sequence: TGCAGCGTTGAAGGCCCAGGACAGGGAGGACAGCCCCAGCATTTT. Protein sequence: CSVEGPGQGGQPQHF.

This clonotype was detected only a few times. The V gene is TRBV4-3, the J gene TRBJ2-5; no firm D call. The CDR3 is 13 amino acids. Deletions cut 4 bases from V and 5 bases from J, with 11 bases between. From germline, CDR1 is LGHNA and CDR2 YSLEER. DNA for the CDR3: TGCGCCAGCAGCCCGGTCAATGGGGAGACCCAGTACTTC. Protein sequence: CASSPVNGETQYF.

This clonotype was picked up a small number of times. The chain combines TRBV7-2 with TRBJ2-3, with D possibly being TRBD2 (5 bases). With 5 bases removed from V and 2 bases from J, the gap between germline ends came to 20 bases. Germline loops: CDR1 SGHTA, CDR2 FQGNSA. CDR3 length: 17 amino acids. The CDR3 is CASSPRVALADTDTQYF. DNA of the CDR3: TGTGCCAGCAGCCCGAGAGTCGCCCTAGCCGACACAGATACGCAGTATTTT.

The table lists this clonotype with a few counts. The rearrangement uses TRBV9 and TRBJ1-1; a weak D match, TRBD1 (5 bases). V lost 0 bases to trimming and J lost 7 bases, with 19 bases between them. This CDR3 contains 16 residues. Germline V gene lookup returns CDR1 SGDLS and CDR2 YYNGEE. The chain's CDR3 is CASSVVEGGVQGEAFF. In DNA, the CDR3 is TGTGCCAGCAGCGTAGTCGAGGGCGGGGTTCAGGGTGAAGCTTTCTTT.

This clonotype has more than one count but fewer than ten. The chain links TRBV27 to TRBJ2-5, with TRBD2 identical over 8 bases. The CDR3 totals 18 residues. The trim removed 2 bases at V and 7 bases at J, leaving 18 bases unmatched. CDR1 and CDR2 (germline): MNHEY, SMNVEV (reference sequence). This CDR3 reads CASSLAGGGAGTVRTQYF. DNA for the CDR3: TGTGCCAGCAGTTTAGCCGGGGGGGGCGCGGGTACGGTCAGGACCCAGTACTTC.